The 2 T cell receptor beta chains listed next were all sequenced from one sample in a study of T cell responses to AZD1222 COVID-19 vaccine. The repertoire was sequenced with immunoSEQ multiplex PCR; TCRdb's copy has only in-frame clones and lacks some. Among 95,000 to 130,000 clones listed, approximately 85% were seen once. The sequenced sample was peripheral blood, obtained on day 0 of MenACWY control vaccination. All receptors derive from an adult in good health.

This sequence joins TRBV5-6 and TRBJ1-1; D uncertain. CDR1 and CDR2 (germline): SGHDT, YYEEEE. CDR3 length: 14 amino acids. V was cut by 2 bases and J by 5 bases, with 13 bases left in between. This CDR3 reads CASSFRLLGTEAFF. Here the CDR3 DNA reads TGTGCCAGCAGCTTTCGTCTCCTGGGGACTGAAGCTTTCTTT.

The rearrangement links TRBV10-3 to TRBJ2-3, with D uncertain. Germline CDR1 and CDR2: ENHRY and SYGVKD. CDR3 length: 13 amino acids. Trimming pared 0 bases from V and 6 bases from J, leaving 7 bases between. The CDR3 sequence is CAISESNGDTQYF. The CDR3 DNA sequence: TGTGCCATCAGTGAGTCGAACGGGGATACGCAGTATTTT.